A selection of T cell receptor beta chains follows, all from one sample in a study of blood T cells in healthy people across ages. TCRdb reanalysed the 5' RACE reads using MiXCR and keeps one entry per CDR3 protein. The sample records fewer than 2,000,000 distinct CDR3 sequences, about 35% being singletons. The sequencing sample was made of blood. These receptors were taken from a woman aged 25 to 39 in good health. Each CDR3 is given with its conserved first and last residue. The D gene is left open where the match is weak. Clone size is not always given. Where it is, it says once, few, many or a class for expanded clones.

>TRBV20-1|TRBJ2-1|few|NA
CSARDHGAASYNEQFF
TGCAGTGCTAGAGATCATGGAGCCGCCTCCTACAATGAGCAGTTCTTC
>TRBV6-6|TRBJ2-7|NA|NA
CASTQTGTPYEQYF
TGTGCCAGCACCCAGACAGGGACTCCCTACGAGCAGTACTTC
>TRBV6-1|TRBJ1-5|once|TRBD1
CTGQRFRGRLQQPQHF
TGTACCGGTCAAAGGTTCAGGGGGCGGTTGCAACAGCCCCAGCATTTT
>TRBV7-2|TRBJ1-5|few|NA
CASSLFRYNQPQHF
TGTGCCAGCAGCTTATTCAGATACAATCAGCCCCAGCATTTT
>TRBV27|TRBJ1-6|once|NA
CASSPGVGLNSPLHF
TGTGCCAGCAGTCCTGGGGTGGGGCTTAATTCACCCCTCCACTTT
>TRBV7-3|TRBJ2-6|NA|TRBD2
CASSFPGLAGANVLTF
TGTGCCAGCAGCTTCCCGGGACTAGCTGGGGCCAACGTCCTGACTTTC
>TRBV6-1|TRBJ2-7|NA|NA
CASSEGHRTYEQYF
TGTGCCAGCAGTGAGGGACATCGAACCTACGAGCAGTACTTC
>TRBV20-1|TRBJ2-1|few|TRBD2
CSASATIYAGGSEQFF
TGCAGTGCTTCCGCGACCATATACGCGGGAGGGAGTGAGCAGTTCTTC
>TRBV4-1|TRBJ2-7|NA|NA
CASSQVSGLKQYF
TGCGCCAGCAGCCAAGTTAGCGGTTTGAAGCAGTACTTC
>TRBV12-3/TRBV12-4|TRBJ2-2|many|TRBD1
CASSFGTGNTGELFF
TGTGCCAGCAGTTTCGGGACAGGGAACACCGGGGAGCTGTTTTTT
>TRBV27|TRBJ1-6|NA|NA
CASGVLGGRINSPLHF
TGTGCCAGTGGGGTTCTGGGGGGACGGATAAATTCACCCCTCCACTTT
>TRBV3-1|TRBJ2-7|NA|NA
CASSQWGDYEQYF
TGTGCCAGCAGCCAATGGGGGGACTACGAGCAGTACTTC
>TRBV10-3|TRBJ2-3|many|NA
CAITTGLQAGDTQYF
TGTGCCATCACCACAGGCCTCCAGGCGGGAGATACGCAGTATTTT
>TRBV4-1|TRBJ1-1|NA|TRBD1
CASSTYRGGNTEAFF
TGCGCCAGCAGCACGTACAGGGGAGGGAACACTGAAGCTTTCTTT
>TRBV18|TRBJ2-1|NA|TRBD1
CASSLSTGVNEQFF
TGTGCCAGCTCACTATCGACAGGGGTGAATGAGCAGTTCTTC
>TRBV9|TRBJ1-1|NA|NA
CASSVEEGGGAFF
TGTGCCAGCAGCGTAGAGGAGGGGGGAGGAGCTTTCTTT
>TRBV2|TRBJ2-1|NA|TRBD1
CASMAQGTREQFF
TGTGCCAGCATGGCACAGGGGACGCGTGAGCAGTTCTTC
>TRBV6-6|TRBJ1-2|NA|NA
CASSYSSRDGYTF
TGTGCCAGCAGTTACTCGAGCAGGGACGGCTACACCTTC
>TRBV9|TRBJ2-1|NA|TRBD2
CASSVGGLAGAYNEQFF
TGTGCCAGCAGCGTAGGGGGACTAGCGGGCGCCTACAATGAGCAGTTCTTC
>TRBV7-6|TRBJ2-7|few|TRBD1
CASSPATGTGGLYEQYF
TGTGCCAGCAGCCCCGCCACCGGGACAGGAGGTCTCTACGAGCAGTACTTC
>TRBV7-7|TRBJ2-1|NA|TRBD1
CASSLGGTGVNEQFF
TGTGCCAGCAGCTTAGGCGGGACAGGGGTCAATGAGCAGTTCTTC
>TRBV20-1|TRBJ2-5|few|TRBD2
CSARYLAGVRETQYF
TGCAGTGCTAGATACCTAGCGGGAGTCCGAGAGACCCAGTACTTC
>TRBV12-3/TRBV12-4|TRBJ2-5|few|NA
CASSLSPNNVETQYF
TGTGCCAGCAGTTTATCCCCTAACAACGTAGAGACCCAGTACTTC
>TRBV2|TRBJ2-3|NA|NA
CANNLGPRSDTQYF
TGTGCCAACAATTTGGGCCCCAGGTCGGATACGCAGTATTTT
>TRBV28|TRBJ2-1|NA|NA
CASSYGGRDTLNNEQFF
TGTGCCAGCAGTTACGGGGGTCGGGACACCCTCAACAATGAGCAGTTCTTC
>TRBV4-1|TRBJ2-4|few|NA
CASSQEGWGLAKNIQYF
TGCGCCAGCAGCCAAGAAGGCTGGGGGCTTGCCAAAAACATTCAGTACTTC
>TRBV15|TRBJ2-7|NA|NA
CATSRDDKGPNYEQYF
TGTGCCACCAGCAGAGATGATAAGGGGCCCAACTACGAGCAGTACTTC
>TRBV5-6|TRBJ2-1|NA|NA
CASSLASAGYFYNEQFF
TGTGCCAGCAGCTTGGCTTCCGCGGGGTACTTCTACAATGAGCAGTTCTTC
>TRBV7-2|TRBJ2-4|NA|NA
CASSLPGVVNIQYF
TGTGCCAGCAGCTTACCCGGGGTGGTTAACATTCAGTACTTC
>TRBV7-9|TRBJ2-1|few|TRBD2
CSSSSRSGSSYNEQFF
TGTTCCAGCAGCTCCCGTAGCGGGAGCTCCTACAATGAGCAGTTCTTC
>TRBV7-9|TRBJ2-7|many|NA
CASSPPDGSYEQYF
TGTGCCAGCAGCCCTCCGGACGGATCCTACGAGCAGTACTTC
>TRBV7-3|TRBJ2-3|NA|NA
CASIQTRVYLDPTDTQYF
TGTGCCAGCATCCAGACTAGGGTTTACCTAGACCCCACAGATACGCAGTATTTT
>TRBV7-2|TRBJ2-7|few|TRBD2
CASSLRTSGGSGIYEQYF
TGTGCCAGCAGCTTAAGGACTAGCGGGGGGTCCGGAATCTACGAGCAGTACTTC
>TRBV29-1|TRBJ2-1|many|NA
CSAFGIEQFF
TGCAGCGCATTCGGGATTGAGCAGTTCTTC
>TRBV29-1|TRBJ1-1|NA|NA
CSVVSGEDITEAFF
TGCAGCGTTGTGAGTGGGGAGGATATAACTGAAGCTTTCTTT
>TRBV7-2|TRBJ2-4|NA|NA
CASSLEGGYGQYF
TGTGCCAGCAGCCTAGAGGGGGGATACGGGCAGTACTTC
>TRBV3-1|TRBJ1-2|NA|NA
CASSQAGVINGYTF
TGTGCCAGCAGCCAAGCCGGGGTAATTAATGGCTACACCTTC
>TRBV7-6|TRBJ2-6|few|NA
CASSLARFAGANVLTF
TGTGCCAGCAGCTTAGCGAGGTTCGCGGGGGCCAACGTCCTGACTTTC
>TRBV20-1|TRBJ2-3|NA|TRBD1
CSAIPDRDSLTDTQYF
TGCAGTGCTATTCCGGACAGGGACAGTCTCACAGATACGCAGTATTTT
>TRBV20-1|TRBJ2-5|NA|NA
CSATETGRGTQYF
TGCAGTGCTACCGAGACAGGGCGGGGGACCCAGTACTTC
>TRBV20-1|TRBJ1-5|NA|NA
CSAPQGPNQPQHF
TGCAGTGCTCCGCAGGGACCCAATCAGCCCCAGCATTTT
>TRBV12-3/TRBV12-4|TRBJ2-3|NA|NA
CASSLSVGRGADTEYF
NA
>TRBV12-3/TRBV12-4|TRBJ1-1|few|NA
CASSLGAGNTEVFF
TGTGCCAGCAGTTTGGGGGCTGGGAACACTGAAGTTTTCTTT
>TRBV5-1|TRBJ2-3|NA|NA
CASRESGTDTQYF
TGCGCCAGCAGAGAAAGCGGGACAGATACGCAGTATTTT
>TRBV20-1|TRBJ2-1|NA|NA
CSARVWTSNYNEQFF
TGCAGTGCTAGAGTGTGGACATCTAACTACAATGAGCAGTTCTTC
>TRBV6-6|TRBJ2-7|many|TRBD1
CASKPGQGSYEQYF
TGTGCCAGCAAGCCGGGACAGGGGTCCTACGAGCAGTACTTC
>TRBV4-1|TRBJ2-7|few|NA
CASSQVQGPLYEQYF
TGCGCCAGCAGCCAAGTACAGGGACCCCTCTACGAGCAGTACTTC
>TRBV7-9|TRBJ1-2|few|TRBD1
CASSRGDRAGYTF
TGTGCCAGCAGCAGGGGGGACAGGGCTGGCTACACCTTC
>TRBV5-1|TRBJ2-1|NA|NA
CASSSLNDEQFF
TGCGCCAGCAGCTCTCTAAATGATGAGCAGTTCTTC
>TRBV12-5|TRBJ2-5|NA|TRBD2
CAGGLEERAGVGQEAQYF
TGTGCTGGTGGTTTGGAAGAGCGAGCGGGAGTAGGCCAAGAGGCCCAGTACTTC
>TRBV5-1|TRBJ2-1|few|NA
CASSLVTGGRRPYNEQFF
TGCGCCAGCAGCTTGGTAACTGGCGGTCGACGGCCCTACAATGAGCAGTTCTTC
>TRBV29-1|TRBJ1-1|NA|TRBD1
CSVRDRDPEAFF
TGCAGCGTTCGAGACAGGGACCCTGAAGCTTTCTTT
>TRBV5-1|TRBJ2-7|few|NA
CASSPPAARVTYEQYF
TGCGCCAGCAGCCCTCCCGCGGCGAGGGTAACCTACGAGCAGTACTTC
>TRBV29-1|TRBJ2-2|few|NA
CSVGEPTGELFF
TGCAGCGTTGGGGAACCCACCGGGGAGCTGTTTTTT
>TRBV12-5|TRBJ1-1|NA|NA
CASAPGGGTEAFF
TGTGCTAGTGCCCCGGGGGGGGGGACTGAAGCTTTCTTT
>TRBV7-8|TRBJ2-7|NA|TRBD2
CASSLASGFHEQYF
TGTGCCAGCAGCTTGGCTAGCGGCTTTCACGAGCAGTACTTC
>TRBV12-3/TRBV12-4|TRBJ2-3|NA|TRBD1
CASTQPGQGLYF
TGTGCCAGCACACAACCGGGACAGGGATTATATTTT
>TRBV4-1|TRBJ1-6|NA|TRBD1
CASSLGQGYNSPLHF
TGTGCCAGCAGCTTGGGACAGGGGTACAATTCACCCCTCCACTTT
>TRBV3-1|TRBJ2-7|NA|NA
CASSREGTYEQYF
TGTGCCAGCAGCCGCGAAGGGACCTACGAGCAGTACTTC
>TRBV4-2|TRBJ1-5|NA|NA
CASSHLSSNQPQHF
TGTGCCAGCAGCCATTTGTCCTCGAATCAGCCCCAGCATTTT